This entry lists 21 T cell receptor beta chains sequenced from one sample in a study of blood T cell repertoires in COVID-19. This table comes from immunoSEQ multiplex PCR, and its TCRdb copy is limited to in-frame clones, with some not included. The sample holds roughly 140,000 clones, around 80% seen once. The sequencing sample was made of peripheral blood. Receptors were obtained from a man in his fifties or sixties with active or convalescent COVID-19.

This sequence joins TRBV6-9 and TRBJ1-2; possible D gene TRBD1, 5 bases. V was trimmed by 7 bases and J by 8 bases, leaving 14 bases between them. The CDR3 consists of 12 residues. CDR1 and CDR2 from the germline V gene are MNHGY and SVAAGI. CDR3 DNA: TGTGCCAGCACCCCCCGGGGGTACGGCTACACCTTC. Encoded protein: CASTPRGYGYTF.

CDR3 sequence reads: CASSFSGQGPTEAFF. CDR3 coding DNA: TGTGCCAGCAGTTTTTCTGGCCAGGGGCCCACTGAAGCTTTCTTT. The chain recombines TRBV27 with TRBJ1-1; tentatively, D is TRBD1 (6 bases). CDR1 MNHEY and CDR2 SMNVEV come from the germline V gene (reference sequence). V was shortened by 3 bases and J by 4 bases, with 15 bases between the two germline ends. The CDR3 runs 15 residues.

The chain recombines TRBV19 with TRBJ2-6; 8 nucleotides match TRBD2. The CDR3 has 16 amino acids. Trimming removed 6 bases from V and 4 bases from J; junction bases left unmatched: 8. Germline CDR1 is LNHDA and CDR2 is SQIVND (reference sequence). CDR3 loop: CASRDRGGPGANVLTF. Here the CDR3 DNA reads TGTGCCAGTAGGGATCGCGGGGGGCCAGGGGCCAACGTCCTGACTTTC.

The sample holds one count of this clone. The V and J genes are TRBV7-9 and TRBJ1-5, with D unclear. Germline loops: CDR1 SEHNR, CDR2 FQNEAQ (reference sequence). Between the trimmed V and J ends, which lost 1 base and 9 bases, there was a span of 16 bases. The CDR3 loop spans 15 amino acids. CDR3 DNA: TGTGCCAGCAGCTTAGGAAGCGCCTTGCCTGGGCCCCAGCATTTT. As protein: CASSLGSALPGPQHF.

The rearrangement uses TRBV27 and TRBJ2-1, with a possible D match to TRBD2 (6 bases). The V gene's germline CDR1 is MNHEY and CDR2 SMNVEV (reference sequence). V was pared by 5 bases and J by 2 bases, with 7 bases between. CDR3 length: 13 residues. In DNA, the CDR3 is TGTGCCAGCAGTGGGAGGCCCTACAATGAGCAGTTCTTC. As protein: CASSGRPYNEQFF.

This rearrangement joins TRBV28 to TRBJ1-1, with a tentative D call TRBD1 (5 bases). V was shortened by 5 bases and J by 5 bases, with 12 bases between the two germline ends. Germline CDR1 reads MDHEN; CDR2 reads SYDVKM. The CDR3 is 13 amino acids. The CDR3 region has the DNA TGTGCCAGCAGTGGACATGCCGGGACTGAAGCTTTCTTT. Protein: CASSGHAGTEAFF.

This chain links TRBV6-2 or TRBV6-3 with TRBJ2-7; maybe TRBD1 (6 bases). Germline V gene data show CDR1 as MNHEY and CDR2 as SVGEGT. This CDR3 has 13 residues. V was cut by 0 bases and J by 6 bases, with 9 bases left in between. The CDR3 DNA reads TGTGCCAGCAGTTACTCGTGGGGGCGCGAGCAGTACTTC. It is translated as CASSYSWGREQYF.

The chain carries TRBV12-5 and TRBJ2-1, with TRBD2 matching 13 bases. Trimming took 6 bases from V and 9 from J; bases not matched to a gene: 5. The CDR3 runs to 14 residues. CDR1 LGHNT and CDR2 FRNRAP come from the germline V gene. This CDR3 is CASGQLAGGREQFF. DNA of the CDR3: TGTGCTAGTGGGCAACTAGCGGGGGGGCGTGAGCAGTTCTTC.

The chain uses TRBV9 and TRBJ1-1; D is unclear. The CDR3 length is 13 residues. The germline V gene encodes CDR1 SGDLS and CDR2 YYNGEE. Deletions cut 0 bases from V and 3 bases from J, with 6 bases between. This chain's CDR3 is CASSVGGYTEAFF. Here the CDR3 DNA reads TGTGCCAGCAGCGTAGGAGGGTACACTGAAGCTTTCTTT.

This clone occurred a few times. The V gene is TRBV29-1, the J gene TRBJ1-1; 8 nucleotides align to TRBD1. Germline values: CDR1 SQVTM, CDR2 ANQGSEA. Losses at the gene ends were 5 bases for V and 0 bases for J; bases not matched to a gene: 8. The CDR3 length is 15 residues. Written as DNA, the CDR3 is TGCAGCGTTAGCTCTCGGACAGGGTTGAACACTGAAGCTTTCTTT. Its protein product is CSVSSRTGLNTEAFF.

The chain has TRBV9 and TRBJ1-2; 7 bases fit TRBD1. The V and J ends lost 4 bases and 5 bases, in that order; junction bases with no gene match: 8. Germline V gene data show CDR1 as SGDLS and CDR2 as YYNGEE. The CDR3 extends over 14 amino acids. CDR3 in amino acids: CASSKFTGAYGYTF. In nucleotides, the CDR3 is TGTGCCAGCAGCAAATTCACAGGGGCTTATGGCTACACCTTC.

V and J are TRBV24-1 and TRBJ2-1; TRBD1 matches at 9 bases. The CDR3 has 12 residues. With 8 bases clipped from V and 7 bases from J, the junction kept 2 bases outside the gene matches. Looked up from germline, CDR1 is KGHDR and CDR2 is SFDVKD. This CDR3 reads CATTDRGNEQFF. CDR3 DNA: TGTGCCACCACAGACAGGGGGAATGAGCAGTTCTTC.

The chain has TRBV6-5 and TRBJ2-1; TRBD2 matches at 12 bases. V trimming: 6 bases; J trimming: 5 bases; junction bases outside the gene matches: 5. CDR1 MNHEY and CDR2 SVGAGI come from the germline V gene. CDR3 size: 15 residues. Here the CDR3 DNA reads TGTGCCAGCAGAACGACTAGCGGGGGCCACAATGAGCAGTTCTTC. Its protein is CASRTTSGGHNEQFF.

The gene calls are TRBV19 and TRBJ1-1; 7 bases are shared with TRBD1. Germline V gives CDR1 LNHDA, CDR2 SQIVND (reference sequence). The CDR3 spans 14 residues. Trimming removed 6 bases from V and 1 base from J; junction bases left unmatched: 5. The CDR3 region is CASSQTGTNTEAFF. The CDR3 DNA is TGTGCCAGTAGCCAGACAGGGACGAACACTGAAGCTTTCTTT.

The genes are TRBV5-8 and TRBJ2-1; 10 bases fit TRBD2. This CDR3 is built from 19 residues. Per the germline V gene, CDR1 is SGHTS and CDR2 is YDEGEE. Trimming took 0 bases from V and 0 from J; bases not matched to a gene: 9. The CDR3 sequence: CASSLVLLAGVSSYNEQFF. CDR3 DNA sequence: TGTGCCAGCAGCTTGGTTCTTCTAGCGGGGGTTAGCTCCTACAATGAGCAGTTCTTC.

The rearrangement links TRBV4-3 to TRBJ2-7, with a tentative D call TRBD2 (6 bases). The CDR3 totals 14 residues. V was pared by 0 bases and J by 3 bases, with 9 bases between. CDR1 is LGHNA and CDR2 is YSLEER in the germline V gene. The CDR3 loop reads CASSQDFGSYEQYF. In DNA, the CDR3 is TGCGCCAGCAGCCAAGATTTCGGGAGCTACGAGCAGTACTTC.

The gene calls are TRBV19 and TRBJ1-2; D perhaps matches TRBD1 (6 bases). The V and J ends lost 7 bases and 4 bases respectively, with 19 bases between them. Germline CDR1 and CDR2: LNHDA and SQIVND (reference sequence). This CDR3 is built from 15 residues. As DNA, the CDR3 is TGTGCCAGTAAGCCCGTGCAGGGGCTGTTCTATGGCTACACCTTC. As protein: CASKPVQGLFYGYTF.

This chain uses TRBV3-1 (or the pseudogene TRBV3-2) with TRBJ1-3; a weak D match, TRBD1 (5 bases). CDR1 is LGHDT, CDR2 YNNKEL, per germline (reference sequence). V was trimmed by 4 bases and J by 0 bases, leaving 13 bases between them. The CDR3 length is 16 residues. The CDR3: CASSLPGLTSGNTIYF. CDR3 bases: TGTGCCAGCAGCCTACCGGGACTCACCTCTGGAAACACCATATATTTT.

The chain has TRBV6-1 and TRBJ2-1, with 7 bases that match TRBD1. The CDR3 totals 18 residues. The ends lost 0 bases at V and 5 bases at J; junction bases unmatched: 13. The V gene's germline CDR1 is MNHNS and CDR2 SASEGT. CDR3 region: CASSEADRTGSLHNEQFF. As DNA, the CDR3 is TGTGCCAGCAGTGAAGCGGATAGGACAGGCTCTCTCCACAATGAGCAGTTCTTC.

The chain uses TRBV5-1 and TRBJ2-5, with 7 positions matching TRBD1. The CDR3 has 15 residues. Germline V gene lookup returns CDR1 SGHRS and CDR2 YFSETQ. V lost 5 bases and J lost 3; bases outside the gene matches: 10. The CDR3 nucleotides are TGCGCCAGCAGACCCGACAGGGCGAAAAAAGAGACCCAGTACTTC. Translated: CASRPDRAKKETQYF.

This clone was detected only a few times. The V and J genes are TRBV5-6 and TRBJ2-5, with TRBD2 matching over 9 bases. V lost 0 bases and J lost 4; bases outside the gene matches: 10. Germline CDR1 SGHDT, CDR2 YYEEEE. The CDR3 runs 17 residues. In DNA form, the CDR3 reads TGTGCCAGCAGCTTGGCTCCGGCGGGGGGGCCGGGAGAGACCCAGTACTTC. Translating it yields CASSLAPAGGPGETQYF.